Below, 12 T cell receptor beta chains from the same sample are listed, as sequenced in a study of vaccination and CD4 T cells after COVID-19. An Oncomine TCR Beta short-read assay was used to sequence the DNA from cultured CD4+ T cells. TCRdb reanalysed the PCR reads using MiXCR and keeps one entry per CDR3 protein. This repertoire shows about 15,000 distinct CDR3 sequences, less than 55% found once; its top ten account for roughly 7.6%. For these receptors, no antigen is known. Indicated treatment: approximately 9-day PBMC culture with coronavirus spike peptide pools or control peptides (ViraFEST assay). Input material: CD4+ T cells from blood, cultured in vitro. The receptors were gathered from a human donor who had recovered from COVID-19.

This clonotype turned up a few times. The chain joins TRBV20-1 to TRBJ1-2; D is unclear. The CDR3 spans 12 residues. Germline values: CDR1 DFQATT, CDR2 SNEGSKA (reference sequence). V lost 2 bases to trimming and J lost 7 bases, with 11 bases between them. In nucleotides, the CDR3 is TGCAGTGCTAGATCGGACCTTACTGGCTACACCTTC. This sequence encodes CSARSDLTGYTF.

This clonotype was seen a few times. V usage is TRBV27 and J usage is TRBJ1-2; the D is unclear. The germline V gene encodes CDR1 MNHEY and CDR2 SMNVEV (reference sequence). The CDR3 runs 13 residues. V shed 4 bases and J shed 4 bases, with 10 bases lying between them. CDR3 sequence (DNA): TGTGCCAGCAGTTCTGAGGCCCTCTATGGCTACACCTTC. Translation: CASSSEALYGYTF.

This clonotype was found once. Sequence at one end of the junction differs from germline and may be a read error. CDR3 loop: CAWSPPGLAGSEQYF. The CDR3 DNA is TGTGCCTGGAGTCCCCCGGGACTAGCGGGTTCCGAGCAGTACTTT. V is TRBV30 and J is TRBJ2-7, with 12 bases fitting TRBD2. There are 15 residues in the CDR3. The germline CDR1 and CDR2 sequences are GTSNPN and SVGIG (reference sequence).

Sample share makes this clonotype medium-sized. The V gene is TRBV20-1, the J gene TRBJ2-7, with TRBD2 matching over 8 bases. CDR1 DFQATT and CDR2 SNEGSKA come from the germline V gene (reference sequence). The CDR3 runs to 16 residues. Trimming took 3 bases from V and 6 from J; bases not matched to a gene: 16. The CDR3 DNA reads TGCAGTGCTAGGGCGCGGGAGGACTCAAAGAGGGGCGAGCAGTACTTC. It encodes CSARAREDSKRGEQYF.

The chain couples TRBV25-1 to TRBJ1-6; D is possibly TRBD1 (6 bases). The CDR3 contains 17 residues. CDR1 is MGHDK and CDR2 is SYGVNS in the germline V gene. The V end was cut by 4 bases, the J end by 0 bases, with 13 bases between. The CDR3 DNA sequence: TGTGCCAGCAGTGTTGGGACAACGAGCTCCTATAATTCACCCCTCCACTTT. It translates to CASSVGTTSSYNSPLHF.

Here the CDR3 DNA reads TGTGCTAGTGGTCCTCAAGGGGGCGGCAATCAGCCCCAGCATTTT. This sequence encodes CASGPQGGGNQPQHF. The gene calls are TRBV12-5 and TRBJ1-5; 7 bases line up with TRBD1. The V segment lost 5 bases and the J segment 2 bases; nucleotides outside the gene matches: 6. This CDR3 region has 15 residues. The germline gives CDR1 LGHNT, CDR2 FRNRAP.

The chain combines TRBV6-1 with TRBJ1-5, with a weak D call TRBD1 (5 bases). This CDR3 is built from 18 residues. In germline, CDR1 is MNHNS, CDR2 SASEGT. V was clipped by 6 bases and J by 0 bases, with 21 bases between them. This CDR3 is CASRQTGLSIYSNQPQHF. CDR3 in DNA: TGTGCCAGCAGGCAAACAGGTCTCTCGATATATAGCAATCAGCCCCAGCATTTT.

Only a few counts were recorded for this clonotype. The chain combines TRBV20-1 with TRBJ2-7; 7 bases are a match to TRBD2. The junction had 14 bases not matched to a gene; V was cut back by 5 bases and J by 4 bases. Germline lookup yields CDR1 DFQATT and CDR2 SNEGSKA (reference sequence). This CDR3 is built from 15 residues. CDR3 sequence (DNA): TGCAGTGCTGGGAGAGCTCAGCGGGGCATATACGAGCAGTACTTC. Amino acid sequence: CSAGRAQRGIYEQYF.

The V gene is TRBV2, the J gene TRBJ1-2; D might be TRBD1 (6 bases). Trimming cost V 6 bases and J 3 bases, with 8 bases left between them. Germline CDR1 is SNHLY and CDR2 is FYNNEI. The CDR3 length is 12 residues. CDR3 bases: TGTGCCAGCAGGAGGGGGGACTATGGCTACACCTTC. This encodes CASRRGDYGYTF. Complete variable domain (other parts from reference TRBV2 and TRBJ1-2): EPEVTQTPSHQVTQMGQEVILRCVPISNHLYFYWYRQILGQKVEFLVSFYNNEISEKSEIFDDQFSVERPDGSNFTLKIRSTKLEDSAMYFCASRRGDYGYTFGSGTRLTVV.

The chain employs TRBV27 and TRBJ1-6; D not certain. This CDR3 has 15 amino acids. Per germline, CDR1 MNHEY and CDR2 SMNVEV (reference sequence). V was shortened by 3 bases and J by 12 bases, with 18 bases between the two germline ends. The CDR3 loop is CASSLESRPRGPLHF. The CDR3 nucleotides read TGTGCCAGCAGTTTGGAGTCCAGGCCCAGAGGACCCCTCCACTTT.

V usage is TRBV7-3 and J usage is TRBJ2-7, with D perhaps given as TRBD1 or TRBD2 (5 bases each). Germline V lookup: CDR1 SGHTA, CDR2 FQGTGA. The V end lost 2 bases, the J end lost 4 bases, and 15 bases lay between the germline ends. This CDR3 contains 15 residues. The CDR3 is CASSLSPGRGYEQYF. Here the CDR3 DNA reads TGTGCCAGCAGCTTATCACCGGGGCGCGGGTACGAGCAGTACTTC.

The rearrangement uses TRBV7-3 and TRBJ1-1; 9 positions agree with TRBD1. V shed 5 bases, J shed 5 bases, and the junction held 9 bases outside the gene matches. CDR1 and CDR2 from the germline V gene are SGHTA and FQGTGA. This CDR3 region has 15 residues. CDR3 amino acids: CASSLHSGTGTEAFF. The CDR3 region has the DNA TGTGCCAGCAGCCTCCACTCCGGGACAGGGACTGAAGCTTTCTTT.